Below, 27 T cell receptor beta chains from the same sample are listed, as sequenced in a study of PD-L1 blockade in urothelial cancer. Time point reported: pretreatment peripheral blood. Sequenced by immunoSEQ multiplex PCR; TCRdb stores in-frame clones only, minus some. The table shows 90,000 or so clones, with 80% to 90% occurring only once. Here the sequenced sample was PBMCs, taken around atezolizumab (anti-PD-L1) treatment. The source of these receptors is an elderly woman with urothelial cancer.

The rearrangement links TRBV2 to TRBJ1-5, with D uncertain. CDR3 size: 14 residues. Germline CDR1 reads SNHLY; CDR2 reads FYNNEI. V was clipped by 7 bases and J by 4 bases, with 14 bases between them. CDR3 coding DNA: TGTGCCAGCACCTACCGGGAGAGTAATCAGCCCCAGCATTTT. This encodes CASTYRESNQPQHF.

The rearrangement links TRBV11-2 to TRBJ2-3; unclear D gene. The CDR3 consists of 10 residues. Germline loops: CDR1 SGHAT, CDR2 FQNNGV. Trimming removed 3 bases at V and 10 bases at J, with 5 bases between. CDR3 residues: CASSFQAQYF. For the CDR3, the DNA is TGTGCCAGCAGCTTCCAGGCGCAGTATTTT.

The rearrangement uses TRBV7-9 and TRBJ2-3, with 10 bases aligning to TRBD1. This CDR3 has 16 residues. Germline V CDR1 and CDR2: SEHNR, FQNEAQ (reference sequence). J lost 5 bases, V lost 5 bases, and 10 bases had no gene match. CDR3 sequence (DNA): TGTGCCAGCAGCCACCGAGGGACAGGGGTTATAGATACGCAGTATTTT. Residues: CASSHRGTGVIDTQYF.

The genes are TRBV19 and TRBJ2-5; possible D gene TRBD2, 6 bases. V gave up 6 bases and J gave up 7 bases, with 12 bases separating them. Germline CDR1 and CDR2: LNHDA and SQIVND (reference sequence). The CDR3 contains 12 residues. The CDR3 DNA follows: TGTGCCAGTAGATCTAGCGCTGCGACCCAGTACTTC. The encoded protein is CASRSSAATQYF.

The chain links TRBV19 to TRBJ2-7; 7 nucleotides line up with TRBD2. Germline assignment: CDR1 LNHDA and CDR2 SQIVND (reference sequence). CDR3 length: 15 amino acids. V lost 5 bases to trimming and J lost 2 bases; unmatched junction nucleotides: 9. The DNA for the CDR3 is TGTGCCAGTAGTCCCGGACTAGGAAAAGCCTACGAGCAGTACTTC. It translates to CASSPGLGKAYEQYF.

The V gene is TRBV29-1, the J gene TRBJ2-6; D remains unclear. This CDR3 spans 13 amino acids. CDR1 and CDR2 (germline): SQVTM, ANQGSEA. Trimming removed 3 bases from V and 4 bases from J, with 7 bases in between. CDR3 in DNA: TGCAGCGTTGACAGTATCGGGGCCAACGTCCTGACTTTC. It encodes CSVDSIGANVLTF.

The CDR3 spells CASSYRGYEQYF. The CDR3, as DNA: TGTGCCAGCAGCTACAGGGGTTACGAGCAGTACTTC. The V and J genes are TRBV7-8 and TRBJ2-7, with TRBD1 matching 7 bases. The V segment lost 4 bases and the J segment 4 bases; nucleotides outside the gene matches: 1. The CDR3 is made up of 12 amino acids. Germline V gives CDR1 SGHVS, CDR2 FQNEAQ.

The CDR3 loop is CASSSRDRAVSGNTIYF. CDR3 coding DNA: TGTGCCAGTAGTTCCCGGGACAGGGCGGTCTCTGGAAACACCATATATTTT. The V gene is TRBV19, the J gene TRBJ1-3; 9 nucleotides match TRBD1. Germline CDR1 and CDR2: LNHDA and SQIVND (reference sequence). The trim removed 5 bases at V and 0 bases at J, leaving 8 bases unmatched. This CDR3 has 17 residues.

The CDR3: CASSFRPPGEPYEQYF. CDR3 nucleotide sequence: TGTGCCAGCAGTTTTCGGCCACCGGGAGAGCCCTACGAGCAGTACTTC. This chain uses TRBV27 with TRBJ2-7; TRBD2 is a possible D gene (6 bases). This CDR3 spans 16 amino acids. Trimming shortened V by 3 bases and J by 2 bases, and 17 bases separated the two germline ends. CDR1 and CDR2 from the germline V gene are MNHEY and SMNVEV (reference sequence).

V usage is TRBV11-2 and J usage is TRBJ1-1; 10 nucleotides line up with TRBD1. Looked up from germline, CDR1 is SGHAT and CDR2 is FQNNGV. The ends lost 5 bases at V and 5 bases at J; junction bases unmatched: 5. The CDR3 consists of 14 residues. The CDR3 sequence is CASSRTGGVTEAFF. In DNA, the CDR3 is TGTGCCAGCAGCCGGACAGGGGGGGTTACTGAAGCTTTCTTT.

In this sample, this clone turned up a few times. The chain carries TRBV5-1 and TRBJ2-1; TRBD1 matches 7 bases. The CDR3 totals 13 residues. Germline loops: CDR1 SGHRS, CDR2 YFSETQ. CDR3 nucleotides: TGCGCTTCCACAGGGGCTTCGTACAATGAGCAGTTCTTC. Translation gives CASTGASYNEQFF.

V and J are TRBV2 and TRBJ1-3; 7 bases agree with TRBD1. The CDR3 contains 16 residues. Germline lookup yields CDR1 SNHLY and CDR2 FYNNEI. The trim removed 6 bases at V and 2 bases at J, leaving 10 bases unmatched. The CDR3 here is CASRGQPNLAGNTIYF. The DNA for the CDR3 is TGTGCCAGCAGGGGACAGCCTAACCTGGCTGGAAACACCATATATTTT. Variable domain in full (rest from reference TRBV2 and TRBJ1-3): EPEVTQTPSHQVTQMGQEVILRCVPISNHLYFYWYRQILGQKVEFLVSFYNNEISEKSEIFDDQFSVERPDGSNFTLKIRSTKLEDSAMYFCASRGQPNLAGNTIYFGEGSWLTVV.

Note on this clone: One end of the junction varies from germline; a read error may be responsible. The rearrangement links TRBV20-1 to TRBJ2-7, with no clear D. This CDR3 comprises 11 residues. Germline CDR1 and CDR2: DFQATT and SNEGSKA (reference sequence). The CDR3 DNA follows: TGCAGTGCCACGGTTTCCTCCGAGCAGTACTTC. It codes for CSATVSSEQYF.

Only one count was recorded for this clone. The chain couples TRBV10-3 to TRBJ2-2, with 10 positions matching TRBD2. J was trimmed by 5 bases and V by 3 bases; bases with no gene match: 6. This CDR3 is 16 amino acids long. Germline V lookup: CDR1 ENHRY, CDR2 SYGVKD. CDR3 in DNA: TGTGCCATCAGTGACGGACTAGCGGCGTTGACCGGGGAGCTGTTTTTT. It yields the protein CAISDGLAALTGELFF.

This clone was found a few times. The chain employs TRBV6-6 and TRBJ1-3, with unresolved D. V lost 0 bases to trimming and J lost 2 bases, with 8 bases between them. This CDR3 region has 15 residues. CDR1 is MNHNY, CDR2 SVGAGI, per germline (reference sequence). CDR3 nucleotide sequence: TGTGCCAGCAGTTACTCACAAGATACTGGAAACACCATATATTTT. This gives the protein CASSYSQDTGNTIYF.

The CDR3 DNA sequence: TGTGCCAGCAGTGTAGCGGGAGGACCCTACGAGCAGTACTTC. Protein: CASSVAGGPYEQYF. The chain is built from TRBV6-1 and TRBJ2-7; 10 nucleotides match TRBD2. The V gene end was trimmed by 4 bases and the J gene end by 2 bases; junction bases not matched to a gene: 2. Germline CDR1 MNHNS, CDR2 SASEGT. The CDR3 has 14 amino acids.

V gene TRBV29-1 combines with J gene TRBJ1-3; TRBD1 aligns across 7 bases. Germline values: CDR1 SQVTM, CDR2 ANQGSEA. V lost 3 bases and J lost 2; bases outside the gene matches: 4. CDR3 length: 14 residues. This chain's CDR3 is CSVDATGTGNTIYF. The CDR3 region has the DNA TGCAGCGTTGACGCGACAGGGACTGGAAACACCATATATTTT.

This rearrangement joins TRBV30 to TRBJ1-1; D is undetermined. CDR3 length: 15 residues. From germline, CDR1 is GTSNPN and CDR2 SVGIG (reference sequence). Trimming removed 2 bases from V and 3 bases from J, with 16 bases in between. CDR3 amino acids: CAWSPLGPAYTEAFF. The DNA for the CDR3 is TGTGCCTGGAGTCCACTAGGCCCGGCGTACACTGAAGCTTTCTTT.

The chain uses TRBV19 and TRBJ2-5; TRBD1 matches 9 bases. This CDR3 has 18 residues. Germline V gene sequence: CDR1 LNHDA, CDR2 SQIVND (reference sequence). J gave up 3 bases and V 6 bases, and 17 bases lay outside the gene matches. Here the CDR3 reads CASRKRGGDRASKETQYF. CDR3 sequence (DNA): TGTGCCAGTAGAAAAAGGGGGGGGGACAGGGCATCAAAAGAGACCCAGTACTTC. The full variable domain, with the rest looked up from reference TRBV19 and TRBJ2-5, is DGGITQSPKYLFRKEGQNVTLSCEQNLNHDAMYWYRQDPGQGLRLIYYSQIVNDFQKGDIAEGYSVSREKKESFPLTVTSAQKNPTAFYLCASRKRGGDRASKETQYFGPGTRLLVL.

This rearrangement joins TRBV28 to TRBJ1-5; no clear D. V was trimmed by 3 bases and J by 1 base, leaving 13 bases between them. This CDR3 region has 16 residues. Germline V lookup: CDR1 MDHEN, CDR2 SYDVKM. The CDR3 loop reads CASSFPWGGSNQPQHF. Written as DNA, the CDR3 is TGTGCCAGCAGTTTCCCCTGGGGAGGGAGCAATCAGCCCCAGCATTTT.

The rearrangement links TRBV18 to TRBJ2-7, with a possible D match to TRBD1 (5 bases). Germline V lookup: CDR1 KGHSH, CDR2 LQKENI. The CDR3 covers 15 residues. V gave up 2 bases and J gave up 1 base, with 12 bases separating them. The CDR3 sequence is CASSPGAAQSYEQYF. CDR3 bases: TGTGCCAGCTCACCAGGGGCAGCCCAGTCCTACGAGCAGTACTTC.

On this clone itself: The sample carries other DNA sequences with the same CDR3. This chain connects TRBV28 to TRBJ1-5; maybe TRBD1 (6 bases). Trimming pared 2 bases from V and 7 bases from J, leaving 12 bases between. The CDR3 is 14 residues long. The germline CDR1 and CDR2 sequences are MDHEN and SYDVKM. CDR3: CASSLPGEGQPQHF. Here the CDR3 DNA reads TGTGCCAGCAGTTTACCAGGGGAGGGCCAGCCCCAGCATTTT. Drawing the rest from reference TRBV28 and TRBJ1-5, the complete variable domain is DVKVTQSSRYLVKRTGEKVFLECVQDMDHENMFWYRQDPGLGLRLIYFSYDVKMKEKGDIPEGYSVSREKKERFSLILESASTNQTSMYLCASSLPGEGQPQHFGDGTRLSIL.

The CDR3 DNA reads TGCGCCAGCAGTGACTCCGGGACAAACAACAATGAGCAGTTCTTC. Translating it yields CASSDSGTNNNEQFF. The rearrangement joins TRBV10-1 to TRBJ2-1; tentative D call: TRBD1 (6 bases). V was pared by 3 bases and J by 5 bases, with 14 bases between. Germline CDR1 reads WNHNN; CDR2 reads SYGVQD (reference sequence). CDR3 length equals 15 residues.

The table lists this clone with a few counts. For the CDR3, the DNA is TGTGCCAGCAGTGGCGCCGGGACACCGAACACTGAAGCTTTCTTT. Translating it yields CASSGAGTPNTEAFF. This chain links TRBV6-1 with TRBJ1-1, with D perhaps TRBD1 (6 bases). CDR1 MNHNS and CDR2 SASEGT come from the germline V gene. The CDR3 is made up of 15 amino acids. V lost 4 bases to trimming and J lost 1 base, with 13 bases between them.

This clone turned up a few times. Here the CDR3 reads CASSPGQMNTEAFF. The CDR3 nucleotides are TGTGCCAGCAGCCCGGGACAGATGAACACTGAAGCTTTCTTT. The chain employs TRBV7-9 and TRBJ1-1, with 7 bases identical to TRBD1. CDR3 length equals 14 residues. Trimming removed 5 bases from V and 0 bases from J; junction bases left unmatched: 3. CDR1 is SEHNR and CDR2 is FQNEAQ in the germline V gene (reference sequence).

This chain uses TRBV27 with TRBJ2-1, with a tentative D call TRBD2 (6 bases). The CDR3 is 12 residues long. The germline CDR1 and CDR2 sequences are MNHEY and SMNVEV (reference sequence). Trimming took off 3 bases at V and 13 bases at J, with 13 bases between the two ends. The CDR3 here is CASSFPGLNQFF. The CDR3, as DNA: TGTGCCAGCAGTTTCCCCGGACTAAACCAGTTCTTC.

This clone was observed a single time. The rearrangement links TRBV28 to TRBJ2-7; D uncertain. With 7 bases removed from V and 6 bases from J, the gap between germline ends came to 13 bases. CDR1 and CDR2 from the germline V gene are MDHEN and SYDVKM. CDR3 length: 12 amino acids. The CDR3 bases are TGTGCCAGCATCTCACCGGGTGGCGAGCAGTACTTC. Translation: CASISPGGEQYF.